This T cell receptor (beta chain) was captured in a study of regulatory T cells in long-lasting Graves disease. Per the germline V gene, CDR1 is MNHEY and CDR2 is SVGEGT. This CDR3 spans 16 amino acids. V lost 2 bases to trimming and J lost 0 bases, with 13 bases between them. Described time point: persistent/refractory GD, antithyroid drugs over 5 years with positive TRAb. PBMCs provided the RNA from which the TCR library was made. In this sample, this clonotype turned up many times. With iRepertoire HTBI primers and Arm-PCR of CDR3 regions, TCR beta libraries were built. Using its own MiXCR run on the multiplex PCR reads, TCRdb lists one record per CDR3 protein. This sample yields 400,000 to 600,000 distinct CDR3 sequences, of which about a fifth are seen a single time; roughly 7.1% belongs to the top ten.

The rearrangement joins TRBV6-2 or TRBV6-3 to TRBJ1-1; TRBD1 is a possible D gene (6 bases). This sequence originates from a female donor with Graves disease. The specimen comprised peripheral blood mononuclear cells (PBMCs), sampled when the disease was refractory, from a patient treated with antithyroid drugs. The CDR3 is CASSYPTTGLNTEAFF. In nucleotides, the CDR3 is TGTGCCAGCAGTTACCCTACGACAGGCCTGAACACTGAAGCTTTCTTT.